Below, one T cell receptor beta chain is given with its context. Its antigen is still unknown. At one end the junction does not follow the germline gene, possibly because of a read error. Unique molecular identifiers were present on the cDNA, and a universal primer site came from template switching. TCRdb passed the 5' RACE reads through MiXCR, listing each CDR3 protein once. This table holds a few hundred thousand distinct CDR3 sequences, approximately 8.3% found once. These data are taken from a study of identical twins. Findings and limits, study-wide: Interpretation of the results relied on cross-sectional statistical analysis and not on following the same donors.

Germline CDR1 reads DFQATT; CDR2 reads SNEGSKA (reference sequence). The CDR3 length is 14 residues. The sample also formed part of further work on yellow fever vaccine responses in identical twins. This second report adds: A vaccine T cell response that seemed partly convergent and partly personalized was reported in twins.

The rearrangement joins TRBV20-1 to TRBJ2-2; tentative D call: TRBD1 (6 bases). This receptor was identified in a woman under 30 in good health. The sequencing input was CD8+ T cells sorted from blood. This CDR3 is CSARLLRGTGELLF. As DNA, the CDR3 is TGCAGTGCTAGGCTTCTCAGGGGCACCGGGGAGCTGCTTTTT.